These 15 T cell receptor beta chains originate from one sample sequenced in a study of blood T cell repertoires in COVID-19. TCRdb keeps only in-frame clones here, not all; method: immunoSEQ multiplex PCR. In the table there are roughly 140,000 clones, 65% to 90% of which are singletons. The source material was peripheral blood. All receptors derive from a woman between 50 and 59 years old in a cohort sampled during active or convalescent COVID-19.

The rearrangement joins TRBV6-5 to TRBJ2-4; 7 nucleotides agree with TRBD2. This CDR3 spans 12 amino acids. Germline V gives CDR1 MNHEY, CDR2 SVGAGI. V was pared by 6 bases and J by 13 bases, with 9 bases of the junction left unmatched. CDR3 nucleotide sequence: TGTGCCAGCAGACGGACGGGGGAGGGGCAGTACTTC. It yields the protein CASRRTGEGQYF.

J is TRBJ1-2 and V is TRBV4-3, with a tentative D call TRBD1 (5 bases). The CDR3 loop spans 14 amino acids. Germline values: CDR1 LGHNA, CDR2 YSLEER. Trimming removed 1 base at V and 6 bases at J, with 12 bases between. CDR3 bases: TGCGCCAGCAGCCAAGTAGGGGTAGTTGATGGCTACACCTTC. It yields the protein CASSQVGVVDGYTF.

The chain has TRBV9 and TRBJ1-1; TRBD1 matches at 12 bases. Germline CDR1 SGDLS, CDR2 YYNGEE. The CDR3 is 16 residues long. J gave up 4 bases and V 4 bases, and 8 bases lay outside the gene matches. CDR3 in amino acids: CASSPRDRGLGTEAFF. As DNA, the CDR3 is TGTGCCAGCAGCCCCCGGGACAGGGGGCTTGGCACTGAAGCTTTCTTT. The whole variable domain, remainder taken from reference TRBV9 and TRBJ1-1, is DSGVTQTPKHLITATGQRVTLRCSPRSGDLSVYWYQQSLDQGLQFLIQYYNGEERAKGNILERFSAQQFPDLHSELNLSSLELGDSALYFCASSPRDRGLGTEAFFGQGTRLTVV.

The chain is built from TRBV11-2 and TRBJ2-2, with 9 bases lining up with TRBD1. Germline trimming cut 8 bases from V and 5 bases from J; bases unmatched to any gene: 6. The CDR3 consists of 14 residues. Germline lookup yields CDR1 SGHAT and CDR2 FQNNGV. The CDR3 loop reads CASRGDRETGELFF. CDR3 nucleotide sequence: TGTGCCAGCCGCGGGGACAGGGAAACCGGGGAGCTGTTTTTT. Supplemented by reference TRBV11-2 and TRBJ2-2, the full variable domain reads EAGVAQSPRYKIIEKRQSVAFWCNPISGHATLYWYQQILGQGPKLLIQFQNNGVVDDSQLPKDRFSAERLKGVDSTLKIQPAKLEDSAVYLCASRGDRETGELFFGEGSRLTVL.

V usage is TRBV4-3 and J usage is TRBJ2-3; the D gene is possibly TRBD2 (5 bases). The V end lost 0 bases, the J end lost 1 base, and 11 bases lay between the germline ends. The CDR3 covers 16 residues. CDR1 LGHNA and CDR2 YSLEER come from the germline V gene. The CDR3 bases are TGCGCCAGCAGCCAAGATTGGTCCGGGGGCACAGATACGCAGTATTTT. This gives the protein CASSQDWSGGTDTQYF.

The V and J genes are TRBV7-9 and TRBJ1-1; D gene uncertain. This CDR3 spans 12 amino acids. Germline V gives CDR1 SEHNR, CDR2 FQNEAQ (reference sequence). V lost 7 bases and J lost 6, with 12 bases in between. This CDR3 reads CASTPHIAEAFF. The CDR3 DNA reads TGTGCCAGCACCCCCCACATCGCTGAAGCTTTCTTT. The variable domain in full, with the rest retrieved from reference TRBV7-9 and TRBJ1-1, is DTGVSQNPRHKITKRGQNVTFRCDPISEHNRLYWYRQTLGQGPEFLTYFQNEAQLEKSRLLSDRFSAERPKGSFSTLEIQRTEQGDSAMYLCASTPHIAEAFFGQGTRLTVV.

The V call is TRBV7-8, the J call TRBJ1-6, with 8 bases that match TRBD1. J was trimmed by 10 bases and V by 2 bases; bases with no gene match: 7. Germline loops: CDR1 SGHVS, CDR2 FQNEAQ. The CDR3 runs 15 residues. DNA of the CDR3: TGTGCCAGCAGCTTAAGCGGGACAGGCGGGTCACCCCTCCACTTT. This translates into CASSLSGTGGSPLHF.

The CDR3 DNA reads as TGCGCCAGCAGCCAAGATTTCTGGTCTCGGGGAGGGCACCAAGAGACCCAGTACTTC. Translated: CASSQDFWSRGGHQETQYF. The gene calls are TRBV4-1 and TRBJ2-5; 7 bases line up with TRBD2. The CDR3 covers 19 residues. From germline, CDR1 is MGHRA and CDR2 YSYEKL. V was clipped by 0 bases and J by 0 bases; unmatched bases: 13.

There are a few counts of this clone. The chain is built from TRBV10-3 and TRBJ1-5; 7 nucleotides line up with TRBD1. Germline V gene sequence: CDR1 ENHRY, CDR2 SYGVKD. After removal of 0 bases from V and 1 base from J, the junction contained 3 bases not matched to a gene. The CDR3 has 16 residues. CDR3 coding DNA: TGTGCCATCAGTGAGTCGGGACAGTGGAGCAATCAGCCCCAGCATTTT. Protein product: CAISESGQWSNQPQHF.

The chain couples TRBV11-3 to TRBJ2-5, with 9 positions matching TRBD1. V lost 5 bases to trimming and J lost 4 bases; unmatched junction nucleotides: 8. This CDR3 region has 15 residues. CDR1 and CDR2 (germline): SGHNT, YENEEA. CDR3 sequence (DNA): TGTGCCAGCAGCCCGGGACAGGGATTAGGAGAGACCCAGTACTTC. It encodes CASSPGQGLGETQYF.

The chain carries TRBV4-1 and TRBJ2-3; 7 bases match TRBD1. The CDR3 has 16 residues. V shed 1 base and J 4 bases; nucleotides not matched to a gene: 8. CDR1 and CDR2 (germline): MGHRA, YSYEKL. In nucleotides, the CDR3 is TGCGCCAGCAGCCAAGGGACAGGCGTTCTCGCAGATACGCAGTATTTT. Residues: CASSQGTGVLADTQYF.

CDR3 region: CASSGRDYTDTQYF. The CDR3 bases are TGTGCCAGTAGTGGCCGGGACTACACAGATACGCAGTATTTT. The rearrangement uses TRBV19 and TRBJ2-3; TRBD2 aligns across 7 bases. The germline V gene encodes CDR1 LNHDA and CDR2 SQIVND (reference sequence). CDR3 size: 14 residues. Trimming removed 5 bases from V and 2 bases from J; junction bases left unmatched: 4.

V and J are TRBV10-2 and TRBJ1-2, with 7 nucleotides matching TRBD1. The trim removed 7 bases at V and 6 bases at J, leaving 14 bases unmatched. Germline values: CDR1 WSHSY, CDR2 SAAADI. The CDR3 runs to 15 residues. CDR3 sequence reads: CASTTERGPWDGYTF. The CDR3 coding sequence is TGCGCCAGCACAACGGAGAGGGGGCCATGGGATGGCTACACCTTC.

Points on this clone: The junction departs from the called germline gene at one end, perhaps through a read error. Written as DNA, the CDR3 is TGCGCCAGCAGTGAGTCTCGGGGGGACCGGCTGGTCTTC. Translated, it gives CASSESRGDRLVF. This rearrangement joins TRBV10-1 to TRBJ2-1; 7 bases match TRBD2. The CDR3 length is 13 residues. Germline loops: CDR1 WNHNN, CDR2 SYGVQD (reference sequence).

V usage is TRBV6-2 or TRBV6-3 and J usage is TRBJ1-1, with D perhaps TRBD1 (6 bases). Germline V lookup: CDR1 MNHEY, CDR2 SVGEGT. V lost 6 bases and J lost 4, with 21 bases in between. CDR3 length equals 16 residues. CDR3 sequence reads: CASSPPSGAASTEAFF. The CDR3 bases are TGTGCCAGCAGCCCCCCATCAGGGGCGGCTAGCACTGAAGCTTTCTTT.